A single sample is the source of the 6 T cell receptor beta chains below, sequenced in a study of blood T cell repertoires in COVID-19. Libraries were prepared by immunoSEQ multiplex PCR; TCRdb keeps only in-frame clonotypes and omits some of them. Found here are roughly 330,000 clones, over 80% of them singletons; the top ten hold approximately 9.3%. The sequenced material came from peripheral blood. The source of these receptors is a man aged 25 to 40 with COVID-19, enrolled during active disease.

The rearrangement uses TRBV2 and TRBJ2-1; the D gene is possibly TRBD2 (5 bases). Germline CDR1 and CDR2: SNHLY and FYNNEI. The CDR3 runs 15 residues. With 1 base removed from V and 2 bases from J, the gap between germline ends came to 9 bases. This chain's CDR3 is CASSEVRGPYNEQFF. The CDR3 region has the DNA TGTGCCAGCAGTGAAGTTCGGGGTCCCTACAATGAGCAGTTCTTC.

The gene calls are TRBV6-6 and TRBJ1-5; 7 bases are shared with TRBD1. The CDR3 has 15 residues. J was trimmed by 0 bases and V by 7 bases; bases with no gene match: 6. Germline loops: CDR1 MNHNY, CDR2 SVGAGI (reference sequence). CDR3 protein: CASTGTEYSNQPQHF. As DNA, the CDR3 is TGTGCCAGCACCGGGACAGAGTATAGCAATCAGCCCCAGCATTTT.

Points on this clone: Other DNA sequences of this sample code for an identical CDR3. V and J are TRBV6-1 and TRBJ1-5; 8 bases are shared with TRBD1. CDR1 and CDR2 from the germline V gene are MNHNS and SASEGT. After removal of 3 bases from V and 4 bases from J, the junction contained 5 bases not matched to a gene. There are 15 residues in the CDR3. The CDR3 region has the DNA TGTGCCAGCAGTGACGGGACAGGCTCTAATCAGCCCCAGCATTTT. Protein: CASSDGTGSNQPQHF.

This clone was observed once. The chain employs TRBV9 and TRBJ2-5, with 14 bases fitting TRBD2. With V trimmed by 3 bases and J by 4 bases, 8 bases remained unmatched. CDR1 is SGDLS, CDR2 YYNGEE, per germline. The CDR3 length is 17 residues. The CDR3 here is CASSGGLAGVGAETQYF. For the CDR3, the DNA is TGTGCCAGCAGCGGGGGACTAGCGGGAGTTGGGGCAGAGACCCAGTACTTC.

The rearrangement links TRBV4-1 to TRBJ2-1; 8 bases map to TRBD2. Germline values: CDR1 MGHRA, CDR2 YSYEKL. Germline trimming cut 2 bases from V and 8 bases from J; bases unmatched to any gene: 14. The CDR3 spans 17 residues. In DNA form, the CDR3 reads TGCGCCAGCAGCCAAAACCAGGGGTCGGGAGGGGGGTATGAGCAGTTCTTC. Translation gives CASSQNQGSGGGYEQFF.

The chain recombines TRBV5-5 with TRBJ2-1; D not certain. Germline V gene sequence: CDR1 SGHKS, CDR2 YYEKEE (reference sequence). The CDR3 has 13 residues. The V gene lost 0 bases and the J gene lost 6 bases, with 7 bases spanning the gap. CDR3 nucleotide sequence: TGTGCCAGCAGCTTGGGACCGGGCAATGAGCAGTTCTTC. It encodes CASSLGPGNEQFF.